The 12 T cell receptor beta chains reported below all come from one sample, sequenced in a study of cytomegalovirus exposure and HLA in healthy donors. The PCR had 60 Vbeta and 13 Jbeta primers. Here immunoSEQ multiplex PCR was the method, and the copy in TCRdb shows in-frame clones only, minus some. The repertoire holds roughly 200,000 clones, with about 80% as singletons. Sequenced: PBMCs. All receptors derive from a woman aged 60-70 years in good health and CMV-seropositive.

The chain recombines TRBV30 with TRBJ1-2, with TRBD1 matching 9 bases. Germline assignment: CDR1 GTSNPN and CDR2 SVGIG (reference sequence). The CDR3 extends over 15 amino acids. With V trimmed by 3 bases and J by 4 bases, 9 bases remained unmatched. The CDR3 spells CAWRAGTGSAYGYTF. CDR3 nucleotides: TGTGCCTGGAGGGCCGGGACAGGGTCAGCCTATGGCTACACCTTC.

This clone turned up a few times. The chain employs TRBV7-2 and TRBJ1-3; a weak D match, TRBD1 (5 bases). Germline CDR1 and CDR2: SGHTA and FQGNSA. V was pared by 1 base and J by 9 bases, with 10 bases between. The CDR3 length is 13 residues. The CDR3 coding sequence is TGTGCCAGCAGCTTAGGGAGGGGCGGCACCATATATTTT. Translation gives CASSLGRGGTIYF.

For the CDR3, the DNA is TGTGCCAGCTCACGGACCGGGACAGGGATCGAAGTGTCGGAAAAACTGTTTTTT. Translated: CASSRTGTGIEVSEKLFF. The V and J genes are TRBV18 and TRBJ1-4; 9 bases are a match to TRBD1. The CDR3 length is 18 residues. V gave up 4 bases and J gave up 8 bases; unmatched junction bases: 17. CDR1 KGHSH and CDR2 LQKENI come from the germline V gene.

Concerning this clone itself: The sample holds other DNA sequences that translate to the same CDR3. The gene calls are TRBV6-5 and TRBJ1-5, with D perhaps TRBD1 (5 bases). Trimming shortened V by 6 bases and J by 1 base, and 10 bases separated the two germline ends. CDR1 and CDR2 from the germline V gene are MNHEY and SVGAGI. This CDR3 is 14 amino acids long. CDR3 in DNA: TGTGCCAGCAGATTAGACAGCAGCAATCAGCCCCAGCATTTT. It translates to CASRLDSSNQPQHF.

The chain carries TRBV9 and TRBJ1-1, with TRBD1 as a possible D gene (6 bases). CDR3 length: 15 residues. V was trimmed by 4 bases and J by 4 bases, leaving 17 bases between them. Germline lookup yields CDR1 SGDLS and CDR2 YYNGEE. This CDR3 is CASSRGADRITEAFF. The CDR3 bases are TGTGCCAGCAGCAGAGGAGCGGACAGAATCACTGAAGCTTTCTTT.

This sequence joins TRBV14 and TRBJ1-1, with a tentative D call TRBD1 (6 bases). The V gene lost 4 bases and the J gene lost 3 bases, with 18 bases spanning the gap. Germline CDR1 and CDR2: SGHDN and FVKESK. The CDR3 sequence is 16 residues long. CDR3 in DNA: TGTGCCAGCAGCCCCTACGGGGGGCGGTCTGACACTGAAGCTTTCTTT. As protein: CASSPYGGRSDTEAFF.

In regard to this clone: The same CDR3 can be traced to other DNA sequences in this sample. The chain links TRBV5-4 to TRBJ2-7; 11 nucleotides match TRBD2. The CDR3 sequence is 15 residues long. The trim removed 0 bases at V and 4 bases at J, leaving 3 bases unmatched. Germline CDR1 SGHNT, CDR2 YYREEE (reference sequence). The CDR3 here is CASSLALAGVYEQYF. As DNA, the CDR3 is TGTGCCAGCAGCTTGGCACTAGCGGGGGTTTACGAGCAGTACTTC. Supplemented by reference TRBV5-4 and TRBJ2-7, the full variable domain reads ETGVTQSPTHLIKTRGQQVTLRCSSQSGHNTVSWYQQALGQGPQFIFQYYREEENGRGNFPPRFSGLQFPNYSSELNVNALELDDSALYLCASSLALAGVYEQYFGPGTRLTVT.

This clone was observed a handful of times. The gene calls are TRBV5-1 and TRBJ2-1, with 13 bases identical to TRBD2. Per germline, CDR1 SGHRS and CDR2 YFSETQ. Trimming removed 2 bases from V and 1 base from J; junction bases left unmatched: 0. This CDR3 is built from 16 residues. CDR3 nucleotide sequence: TGCGCCAGCAGCTTACTAGCGGGAGGGTCCTACAATGAGCAGTTCTTC. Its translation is CASSLLAGGSYNEQFF.

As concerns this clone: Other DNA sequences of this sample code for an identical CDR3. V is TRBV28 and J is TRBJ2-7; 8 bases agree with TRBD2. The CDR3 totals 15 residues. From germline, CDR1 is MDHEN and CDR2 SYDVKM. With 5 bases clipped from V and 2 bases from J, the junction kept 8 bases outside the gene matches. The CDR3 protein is CASSPPGGPTYEQYF. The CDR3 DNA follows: TGTGCCAGCAGTCCCCCGGGGGGGCCTACCTACGAGCAGTACTTC.

The CDR3, as DNA: TGTGCCAGCAGTTTAAAGGGGGACAGGGTTCAAGATACGCAGTATTTT. This sequence encodes CASSLKGDRVQDTQYF. The chain employs TRBV28 and TRBJ2-3; 9 bases match TRBD1. The length of the CDR3 is 16 residues. CDR1 MDHEN and CDR2 SYDVKM come from the germline V gene. Trimming took 2 bases from V and 5 from J; bases not matched to a gene: 8.

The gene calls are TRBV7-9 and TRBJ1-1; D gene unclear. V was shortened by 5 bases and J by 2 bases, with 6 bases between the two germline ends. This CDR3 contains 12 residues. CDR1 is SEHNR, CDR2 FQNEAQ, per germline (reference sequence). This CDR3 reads CASSRTNTEAFF. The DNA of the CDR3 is TGTGCCAGCAGCCGGACTAACACTGAAGCTTTCTTT.

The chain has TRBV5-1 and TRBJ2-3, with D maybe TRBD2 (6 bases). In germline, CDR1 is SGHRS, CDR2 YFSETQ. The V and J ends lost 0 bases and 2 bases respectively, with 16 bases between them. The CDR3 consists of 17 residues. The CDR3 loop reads CASSLALAPAFTDTQYF. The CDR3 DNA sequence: TGCGCCAGCAGCTTGGCCCTAGCGCCCGCTTTCACAGATACGCAGTATTTT. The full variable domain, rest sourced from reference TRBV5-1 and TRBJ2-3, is KAGVTQTPRYLIKTRGQQVTLSCSPISGHRSVSWYQQTPGQGLQFLFEYFSETQRNKGNFPGRFSGRQFSNSRSEMNVSTLELGDSALYLCASSLALAPAFTDTQYFGPGTRLTVL.